This T cell receptor (beta chain) originates from a study of Ad26.COV2.S vaccination and SARS-CoV-2 variants. Overall study: Dosing was one shot or two shots 56 days apart.

Generated by immunoSEQ multiplex PCR, the TCRdb table keeps only in-frame clones and is missing some. The table includes roughly 400,000 clones, about 90% detected once. Treatment reported: some 20 received Ad26.COV2.S at low or high dose, single or two shots; about 5 received placebo; per-sample allocation not given. Day 63 after the first injection of vaccine or placebo was the sampling time. An Ad26 vector was used to express Wuhan-strain SARS-CoV-2 spike as the vaccine. The length of the CDR3 is 15 residues. In germline, CDR1 is SGHTA, CDR2 FQGNSA. Deletions cut 3 bases from V and 4 bases from J, with 14 bases between.

J is TRBJ2-3 and V is TRBV7-2, with TRBD1 as a possible D gene (6 bases). This sequence was found in a person aged 18 to 59 who received the Ad26.COV2.S COVID-19 vaccine or a placebo. This sample comprised peripheral blood, obtained in a trial of Ad26.COV2.S vaccine versus placebo. The CDR3: CASSLNRVIADTQYF. For the CDR3, the DNA is TGTGCCAGCAGCTTGAACAGGGTTATCGCAGATACGCAGTATTTT. The full variable domain, its missing parts supplied by reference TRBV7-2 and TRBJ2-3, is GAGVSQSPSNKVTEKGKDVELRCDPISGHTALYWYRQSLGQGLEFLIYFQGNSAPDKSGLPSDRFSAERTGGSVSTLTIQRTQQEDSAVYLCASSLNRVIADTQYFGPGTRLTVL.